This T cell receptor (beta chain) was identified during a study of T cells in Graves' hyperthyroidism and ophthalmopathy. Study context: At initial diagnosis, before any treatment had begun, peripheral blood was obtained.

Inclusion characteristics of ophthalmopathy patients comprised a Clinical Activity Score of at least 3, a NOSPECS grade of at least 4, and duration under 3 months. Uncontrolled infection, other autoimmune disease, pregnancy or lactation led to exclusion. This clonotype appeared many times. Amplification yielded TCR beta CDR3 regions, with RNA transcripts as the source. Using the HTBI primer set, a first-round RT-PCR was run on the TCR CDR3. TCRdb recomputed calls from the multiplex PCR reads with MiXCR, one row per CDR3 protein. The sample records roughly 560,000 distinct CDR3 sequences, 14% to 15% being singletons. The CDR3 loop spans 15 amino acids. From germline, CDR1 is MDHEN and CDR2 SYDVKM. V lost 4 bases and J 3 bases, leaving 16 bases between the germline ends.

The material sequenced was blood. V and J are TRBV28 and TRBJ2-7; possible D gene TRBD2, 6 bases. This clonotype originated in a middle-aged woman with Graves' ophthalmopathy. The CDR3 here is CASSSPAGLNYEQYF. CDR3 nucleotides: TGTGCCAGCAGTTCCCCCGCGGGACTTAACTACGAGCAGTACTTC.